Shown below are 6 T cell receptor beta chains from a single sample sequenced in a study of blood T cell repertoires in COVID-19. TCRdb's table, derived via immunoSEQ multiplex PCR, lists solely in-frame clones and lacks some. This sample has approximately 300,000 clones; roughly 88% occur once, and the top ten carry under 2%. Material: peripheral blood. The receptors originated from a woman in her 50s with acute or convalescent COVID-19.

This sequence joins TRBV28 and TRBJ2-1, with 14 bases fitting TRBD2. The CDR3 length is 16 residues. V dropped 5 bases and J dropped 14; count of bases not matched to a gene: 14. CDR1 and CDR2 (germline): MDHEN, SYDVKM. The CDR3 protein is CASSPPGLAGVKTEFF. The CDR3 DNA reads TGTGCCAGCAGTCCCCCGGGACTAGCGGGAGTCAAAACCGAGTTCTTC.

The rearrangement links TRBV10-3 to TRBJ2-2, with 8 bases fitting TRBD1. Trimming removed 9 bases from V and 1 base from J; junction bases left unmatched: 10. The CDR3 is 16 amino acids. Germline V gene lookup returns CDR1 ENHRY and CDR2 SYGVKD. CDR3 nucleotide sequence: TGTGCCATTCGACCCGGACAGGGCTTGAACACCGGGGAGCTGTTTTTT. Its protein product is CAIRPGQGLNTGELFF.

The J gene is TRBJ2-2, the V gene TRBV27, with D unresolved. V dropped 7 bases and J dropped 1 base, with 13 bases sitting between them. This CDR3 is built from 15 residues. CDR1 is MNHEY, CDR2 SMNVEV, per germline (reference sequence). CDR3 loop: CASTRGYGNTGELFF. The CDR3 bases are TGTGCCAGCACCCGAGGTTACGGGAACACCGGGGAGCTGTTTTTT.

The CDR3 sequence is CASSQESQAKNIQYF. CDR3 sequence (DNA): TGTGCCAGCAGCCAAGAATCCCAGGCCAAAAACATTCAGTACTTC. The rearrangement joins TRBV4-2 to TRBJ2-4; D is undetermined. Germline V gives CDR1 LGHNA, CDR2 YNFKEQ. Trimming removed 0 bases from V and 1 base from J, with 7 bases in between. CDR3 length: 15 amino acids.

This chain joins TRBV5-1 and TRBJ2-5, with a possible D match to TRBD2 (7 bases). The CDR3 spans 14 residues. Germline CDR1 and CDR2: SGHRS and YFSETQ. The V end was cut by 9 bases, the J end by 4 bases, with 19 bases between. The CDR3 DNA reads TGCGCCACCGGGGGGCCCCCGGGGGGAGAGACCCAGTACTTC. It specifies CATGGPPGGETQYF. The complete variable domain, with remaining parts taken from reference TRBV5-1 and TRBJ2-5, reads KAGVTQTPRYLIKTRGQQVTLSCSPISGHRSVSWYQQTPGQGLQFLFEYFSETQRNKGNFPGRFSGRQFSNSRSEMNVSTLELGDSALYLCATGGPPGGETQYFGPGTRLLVL.

This chain joins TRBV27 and TRBJ1-5, with TRBD1 matching over 8 bases. This CDR3 comprises 13 residues. Germline assignment: CDR1 MNHEY and CDR2 SMNVEV (reference sequence). Unmatched junction bases numbered 2, after V lost 5 bases and J lost 5 bases. The CDR3 nucleotides are TGTGCCAGCAGTCTACAGGGGGATCAGCCCCAGCATTTT. Its protein is CASSLQGDQPQHF.